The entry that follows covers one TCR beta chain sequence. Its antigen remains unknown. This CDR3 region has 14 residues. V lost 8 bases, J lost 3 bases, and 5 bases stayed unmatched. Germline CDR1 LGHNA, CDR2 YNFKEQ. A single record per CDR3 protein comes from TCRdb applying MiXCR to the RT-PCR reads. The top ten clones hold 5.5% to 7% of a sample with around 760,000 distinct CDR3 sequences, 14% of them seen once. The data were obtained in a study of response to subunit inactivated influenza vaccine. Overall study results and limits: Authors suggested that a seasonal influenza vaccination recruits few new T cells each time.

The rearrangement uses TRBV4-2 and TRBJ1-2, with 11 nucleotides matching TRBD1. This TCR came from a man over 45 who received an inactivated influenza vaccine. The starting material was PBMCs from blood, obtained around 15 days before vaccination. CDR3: CASSPGQGDYGYTF. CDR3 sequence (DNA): TGTGCCAGCTCGCCGGGACAGGGGGACTATGGCTACACCTTC.